The T cell receptor beta chain under discussion was sequenced for a study of blood T cell repertoires in COVID-19. Study-level background: The United States, Italy and Spain provided the acute and convalescent COVID-19 samples.

The V gene's germline CDR1 is MDHEN and CDR2 SYDVKM. The CDR3 loop spans 14 amino acids. With 4 bases removed from V and 6 bases from J, the gap between germline ends came to 13 bases. TCRdb keeps only in-frame clones here, not all; method: immunoSEQ multiplex PCR. The sample lists a few hundred thousand clones, 80% to 85% occurring once. In its sample, this clone was seen a few times. The TCR sequence derives from a woman between 35 and 50 years old who had recovered from COVID-19. J is TRBJ1-5 and V is TRBV28; perhaps TRBD1 as D (5 bases). Sequencing was carried out using peripheral blood. CDR3 protein: CASSSQGGGQPQHF. DNA for the CDR3: TGTGCCAGCAGTTCCCAGGGCGGCGGTCAGCCCCAGCATTTT. The variable domain in full, completed from reference TRBV28 and TRBJ1-5, reads DVKVTQSSRYLVKRTGEKVFLECVQDMDHENMFWYRQDPGLGLRLIYFSYDVKMKEKGDIPEGYSVSREKKERFSLILESASTNQTSMYLCASSSQGGGQPQHFGDGTRLSIL.